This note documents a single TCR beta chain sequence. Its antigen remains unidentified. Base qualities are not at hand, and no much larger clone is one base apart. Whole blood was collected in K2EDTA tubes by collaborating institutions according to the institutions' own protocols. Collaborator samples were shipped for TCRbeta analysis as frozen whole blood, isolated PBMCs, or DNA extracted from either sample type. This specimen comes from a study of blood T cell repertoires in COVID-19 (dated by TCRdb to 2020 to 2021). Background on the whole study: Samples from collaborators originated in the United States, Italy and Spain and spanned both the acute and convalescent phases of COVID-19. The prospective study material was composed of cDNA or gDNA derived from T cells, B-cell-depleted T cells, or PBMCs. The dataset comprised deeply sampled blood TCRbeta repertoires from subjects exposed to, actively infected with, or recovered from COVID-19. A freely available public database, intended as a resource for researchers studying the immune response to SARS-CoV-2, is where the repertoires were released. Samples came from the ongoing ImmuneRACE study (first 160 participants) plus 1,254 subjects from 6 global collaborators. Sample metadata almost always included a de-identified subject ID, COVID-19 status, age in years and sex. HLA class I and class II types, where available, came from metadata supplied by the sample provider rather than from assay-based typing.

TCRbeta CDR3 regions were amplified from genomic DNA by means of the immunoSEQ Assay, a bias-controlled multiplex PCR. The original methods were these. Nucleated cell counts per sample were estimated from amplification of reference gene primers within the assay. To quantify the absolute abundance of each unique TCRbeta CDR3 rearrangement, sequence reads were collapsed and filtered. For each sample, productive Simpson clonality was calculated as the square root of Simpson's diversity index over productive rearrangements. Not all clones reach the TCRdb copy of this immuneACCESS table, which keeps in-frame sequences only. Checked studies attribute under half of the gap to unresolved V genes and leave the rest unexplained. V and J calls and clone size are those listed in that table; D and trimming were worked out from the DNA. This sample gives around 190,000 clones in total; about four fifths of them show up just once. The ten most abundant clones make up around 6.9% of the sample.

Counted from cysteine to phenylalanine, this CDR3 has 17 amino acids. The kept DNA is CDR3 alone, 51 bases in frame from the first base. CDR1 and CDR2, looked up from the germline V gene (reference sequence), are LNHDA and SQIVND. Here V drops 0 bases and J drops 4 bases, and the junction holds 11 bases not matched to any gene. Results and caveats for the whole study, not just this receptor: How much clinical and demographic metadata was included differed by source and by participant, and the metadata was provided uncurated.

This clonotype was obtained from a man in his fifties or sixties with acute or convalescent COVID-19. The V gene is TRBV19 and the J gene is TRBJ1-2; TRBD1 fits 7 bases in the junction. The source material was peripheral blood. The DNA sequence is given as TGTGCCAGTAGTATAGACGCGACAGGGATGAGCATCTATGGCTACACCTTC. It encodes CASSIDATGMSIYGYTF.